The rows below give T cell receptor beta chains drawn from one sample of a study of T cells in Graves' hyperthyroidism and ophthalmopathy. TCRdb reprocessed the multiplex PCR reads with MiXCR, giving one entry per CDR3 protein. This table has some 570,000 distinct CDR3 sequences, around 14% appearing once. Sequenced sample: blood. The receptors come from a woman aged 18-29 years with Graves' ophthalmopathy. CDR3s leave out the opening cysteine and the closing phenylalanine or tryptophan.

v_gene: TRBV12-3/TRBV12-4
CDR3aa: ASSARPTGVEQY

v_gene: TRBV3-1
CDR3aa: ASRQLAGGPVEQY

v_gene: TRBV4-2
CDR3aa: ASSQESSQDGQF

v_gene: TRBV2
CDR3aa: ASSDQMPGTEAF

v_gene: TRBV7-9
CDR3aa: ASSPTGDEQF

v_gene: TRBV11-2
CDR3aa: ASSLAPLLAGGNNEQF

v_gene: TRBV18
CDR3aa: ASSPPSSGQGGEQY

v_gene: TRBV10-3
CDR3aa: AISESSVRTGGREQY

v_gene: TRBV7-9
CDR3aa: ASSPQGRLLNTEAF

v_gene: TRBV30
CDR3aa: AWSARPGELF